Below are 13 T cell receptor beta chains sequenced from a single sample in a study of blood T cells in healthy people across ages. Combining a sample-barcoded 5' primer with a J-beta primer mix, a second PCR ran for roughly 7 to 11 cycles. TCRdb reanalysed the 5' RACE reads using MiXCR and keeps one entry per CDR3 protein. In the table there are 500,000 to 550,000 distinct CDR3 sequences, less than 25% of which are singletons. The data also belong to a second study, concerning T cells of mothers and their children.

The specimen was blood. These receptors were obtained from a boy aged 10-17 years in good health.

This clonotype was seen a few times. The chain carries TRBV9 and TRBJ2-1; D is unclear. With the DNA end fitting TRBJ2-7 better, the J assignment may be wrong. Germline CDR1 reads SGDLS; CDR2 reads YYNGEE. There are 14 residues in the CDR3. The CDR3 bases are TGTGCCAGCAGCGTAGGGAATTCCCTCCGCGAGCAGTACTTC. Its protein is CASSVGNSLREQYF.

Turning to this clonotype: This may stem from a read error, because a much larger clone lies one nucleotide away. V gene TRBV20-1 combines with J gene TRBJ2-1, with TRBD2 matching over 13 bases. The J call may be mistaken, given a closer DNA end match to TRBJ2-5. CDR1 is DFQATT and CDR2 is SNEGSKA in the germline V gene (reference sequence). The CDR3 consists of 16 residues. CDR3 nucleotide sequence: TGCAGTGCTAGGAAAGGGGGACTAGCGGGGAGAGGGACCCAGTACTTC. Translated, it gives CSARKGGLAGRGTQYF.

This clonotype was seen repeatedly, ten times or more. The CDR3, as DNA: TGCAGTGCTAGTTTGACAGAATTTACTGAAGCTTTCTTT. Translated, it gives CSASLTEFTEAFF. The J gene is TRBJ1-1, the V gene TRBV20-1; the D gene is possibly TRBD1 (5 bases). This CDR3 contains 13 residues. Germline V gene lookup returns CDR1 DFQATT and CDR2 SNEGSKA (reference sequence). V was pared by 3 bases and J by 5 bases, with 13 bases between.

The chain employs TRBV7-3 and TRBJ2-7, with D uncertain. Germline lookup yields CDR1 SGHTA and CDR2 FQGTGA. The CDR3 has 15 amino acids. V gave up 1 base and J gave up 0 bases, with 10 bases separating them. The chain's CDR3 is CASSLSGLSSYEQYF. In DNA form, the CDR3 reads TGTGCCAGCAGCTTAAGTGGCCTCAGCTCCTACGAGCAGTACTTC.

This clonotype was detected only a few times. V is TRBV29-1 and J is TRBJ2-2; D unclear. This CDR3 is built from 14 residues. Germline lookup yields CDR1 SQVTM and CDR2 ANQGSEA. V lost 4 bases to trimming and J lost 2 bases, with 11 bases between them. CDR3 sequence: CSVGADPNTGELFF. CDR3 nucleotides: TGCAGCGTTGGCGCGGACCCAAACACCGGGGAGCTGTTTTTT.

This clonotype was seen a few times. V and J are TRBV5-1 and TRBJ2-5; D tentatively fits TRBD1 or TRBD2 (5 bases each). The V gene lost 5 bases and the J gene lost 5 bases, with 7 bases spanning the gap. CDR1 is SGHRS, CDR2 YFSETQ, per germline. This CDR3 comprises 11 residues. In DNA, the CDR3 is TGCGCCAGCAGGGGGACGGAGACCCAGTACTTC. Residues: CASRGTETQYF.

This clonotype was detected ten times or more. The V call is TRBV28, the J call TRBJ2-2; no firm D call. The CDR3 contains 12 residues. Per germline, CDR1 MDHEN and CDR2 SYDVKM. Trimming pared 6 bases from V and 5 bases from J, leaving 7 bases between. The CDR3 DNA reads TGTGCCAGCAGCACACCGACCGGGGAGCTGTTTTTT. Translation gives CASSTPTGELFF.

The V gene is TRBV20-1, the J gene TRBJ1-4; TRBD1 might be the D (5 bases). This CDR3 region has 13 residues. V lost 5 bases to trimming and J lost 5 bases, with 12 bases between them. Germline V gives CDR1 DFQATT, CDR2 SNEGSKA (reference sequence). The DNA of the CDR3 is TGCAGTGCTCACGGGGGACCGAATGAAAAACTGTTTTTT. Amino acids: CSAHGGPNEKLFF.

The chain links TRBV28 to TRBJ1-5, with D possibly TRBD1 on 6 matching bases. The germline V gene encodes CDR1 MDHEN and CDR2 SYDVKM. Trimming shortened V by 2 bases and J by 5 bases, and 22 bases separated the two germline ends. This CDR3 has 18 amino acids. This CDR3 reads CASSLGDRSGVVYQPQHF. For the CDR3, the DNA is TGTGCCAGCAGTTTAGGAGACAGGTCAGGGGTAGTATATCAGCCCCAGCATTTT.

V gene TRBV15 combines with J gene TRBJ2-1; D is ambiguous. The CDR3 runs to 12 residues. Germline assignment: CDR1 LNHNV and CDR2 YYDKDF (reference sequence). Trimming removed 4 bases at V and 2 bases at J, with 3 bases between. CDR3 sequence reads: CATSTAYNEQFF. The CDR3 DNA follows: TGTGCCACCAGCACCGCCTACAATGAGCAGTTCTTC.

This clonotype has more than one count but fewer than ten. The genes are TRBV7-2 and TRBJ2-3; no definite D call. Germline values: CDR1 SGHTA, CDR2 FQGNSA. The CDR3 has 11 amino acids. V lost 2 bases to trimming and J lost 14 bases, with 11 bases between them. In nucleotides, the CDR3 is TGTGCCAGCAGCTTACCCCTCTCCGGGTATTTT. As protein: CASSLPLSGYF. The full variable domain, in which reference TRBV7-2 and TRBJ2-3 provide the parts outside the CDR3, is GAGVSQSPSNKVTEKGKDVELRCDPISGHTALYWYRQSLGQGLEFLIYFQGNSAPDKSGLPSDRFSAERTGGSVSTLTIQRTQQEDSAVYLCASSLPLSGYFGPGTRLTVL.

This clonotype was recorded at least ten times. The gene calls are TRBV28 and TRBJ2-7; a weak D match, TRBD2 (6 bases). The CDR3 is made up of 13 amino acids. Germline V gene lookup returns CDR1 MDHEN and CDR2 SYDVKM. Trimming took off 7 bases at V and 2 bases at J, with 12 bases between the two ends. The DNA of the CDR3 is TGTGCCAGCACGCCGGGGAGGACCTACGAGCAGTACTTC. This encodes CASTPGRTYEQYF.

As regards this clonotype: A junction end diverges from the germline sequence, so it may reflect a read error. The genes are TRBV6-4 and TRBJ2-3, with 10 bases identical to TRBD2. CDR3 length: 15 amino acids. The germline gives CDR1 MRHNA, CDR2 SNTAGT. CDR3 loop: CAGSERGGHTDTQYF. The CDR3 DNA sequence: TGTGCCGGCAGTGAGCGGGGGGGCCACACAGATACGCAGTATTTT.